The clone carrying this TCR beta chain has a handful of counts. These data originate in a study of shared T cell receptors in the human thymus. This table comes from immunoSEQ multiplex PCR, and its TCRdb copy is limited to in-frame clones, with some not included. Seen here are 600,000 to 900,000 clones, 75% to 90% observed once, and the top ten hold 0.0095% to 0.013%. Germline V gene lookup returns CDR1 MNHNY and CDR2 SVGAGI (reference sequence). Trimming stripped 5 bases from V and 5 bases from J, with 19 bases between. CDR3 length equals 16 residues. The sample was also reused in another study, on human thymus T cells.

The V gene is TRBV6-6, the J gene TRBJ1-5; D is ambiguous. Specimen: thymocytes. This TCR was recovered from a girl under two years old with a congenital heart defect. The CDR3 DNA is TGTGCCAGCAGTCCCCCGGGGAGGTCGGCGCATCAGCCCCAGCATTTT. As protein: CASSPPGRSAHQPQHF.